This is a list of T cell receptor beta chains from one sample in a study of immune evolution from preneoplasia to lung adenocarcinoma. Profiling relied on immunoSEQ multiplex PCR, and the TCRdb table lists in-frame clones only, not all of them. Seen here are about 6,300 clones, approximately 79% observed once, and the top ten hold approximately 12%. The specimen was FFPE minimally invasive lung adenocarcinoma tissue. The receptors were sampled from a person aged 70 to 85 with lung adenocarcinoma. CDR3s include the opening cysteine and the closing phenylalanine or tryptophan. The order of the fields is D gene, J gene, V gene, clone size, CDR3 protein, CDR3 DNA. A D gene is named only where the DNA matches it firmly. Clone size is not always given. Where it is, it says once, few, many or a class for expanded clones.

D: TRBD1
J: TRBJ2-5
V: TRBV18
size: NA
CDR3: CASSPLRGQETQYF
DNA: TGTGCCAGCTCACCACTCAGGGGGCAAGAGACCCAGTACTTC

D: NA
J: TRBJ2-3
V: TRBV5-8
size: NA
CDR3: CASSSHGLTDTQYF
DNA: TGTGCCAGCAGCTCCCACGGGCTCACAGATACGCAGTATTTT

D: TRBD1
J: TRBJ2-1
V: TRBV5-1
size: few
CDR3: CASSWGQGTEQFF
DNA: TGCGCCAGCAGCTGGGGACAGGGAACTGAGCAGTTCTTC

D: NA
J: TRBJ2-7
V: TRBV14
size: NA
CDR3: CASSPKGHEQYF
DNA: TGTGCCAGCAGCCCCAAGGGCCACGAGCAGTACTTC

D: NA
J: TRBJ1-3
V: TRBV5-5
size: NA
CDR3: CASSSDTSYLKSIYF
DNA: TGTGCCAGCAGCTCGGACACATCCTATCTAAAGTCCATATATTTT

D: NA
J: TRBJ2-5
V: TRBV30
size: NA
CDR3: CARESGVGETQYF
DNA: TGTGCCAGAGAATCAGGGGTAGGGGAGACCCAGTACTTC

D: TRBD1
J: TRBJ2-2
V: TRBV7-9
size: NA
CDR3: CASSLATGGNTGELFF
DNA: TGTGCCAGCAGCTTAGCGACAGGGGGGAACACCGGGGAGCTGTTTTTT

D: NA
J: TRBJ2-3
V: TRBV6-5
size: once
CDR3: CARRPGADTQYF
DNA: TGTGCCAGAAGACCAGGGGCAGATACGCAGTATTTT

D: NA
J: TRBJ2-7
V: TRBV6-4
size: NA
CDR3: CASSVPTGASSYEQYF
DNA: TGTGCCAGTAGTGTCCCGACAGGAGCTAGCTCCTACGAGCAGTACTTC

D: TRBD1
J: TRBJ2-7
V: TRBV6-1
size: NA
CDR3: CASSDRPGQGIEQYF
DNA: TGTGCCAGCAGTGATCGACCGGGACAGGGGATCGAGCAGTACTTC

D: TRBD1
J: TRBJ2-1
V: TRBV19
size: once
CDR3: CASSTQGSNYNEQFF
DNA: TGTGCCAGTAGTACACAGGGGAGTAACTACAATGAGCAGTTCTTC

D: NA
J: TRBJ1-5
V: TRBV19
size: NA
CDR3: CASSMGRGQGDQPQHF
DNA: TGTGCCAGTAGTATGGGTCGGGGACAAGGGGATCAGCCCCAGCATTTT

D: NA
J: TRBJ2-3
V: TRBV7-8
size: NA
CDR3: CASSHGLSTDTQYF
DNA: TGTGCCAGCAGCCACGGACTTTCCACAGATACGCAGTATTTT

D: NA
J: TRBJ2-2
V: TRBV30
size: NA
CDR3: CAWGANGELFF
DNA: TGTGCCTGGGGGGCAAACGGGGAGCTGTTTTTT

D: NA
J: TRBJ2-3
V: TRBV19
size: NA
CDR3: CASSTQGRGTDTQYF
DNA: TGTGCCAGTAGTACGCAGGGGAGGGGTACAGATACGCAGTATTTT

D: NA
J: TRBJ1-1
V: TRBV2
size: NA
CDR3: CASSITVEAFF
DNA: TGTGCCAGCAGCATAACGGTTGAAGCTTTCTTT

D: TRBD2
J: TRBJ2-7
V: TRBV6-4
size: NA
CDR3: CASSVLLAGGPPPSYEQYF
DNA: TGTGCCAGCAGTGTGTTACTAGCGGGAGGCCCGCCCCCCTCCTACGAGCAGTACTTC

D: NA
J: TRBJ2-5
V: TRBV19
size: NA
CDR3: CASSTGGNGETQYF
DNA: TGTGCCAGTAGTACCGGAGGAAACGGGGAGACCCAGTACTTC

D: TRBD1
J: TRBJ2-5
V: TRBV11-2
size: NA
CDR3: CASSLVTGVGETQYF
DNA: TGTGCCAGCAGCTTAGTTACAGGGGTGGGGGAGACCCAGTACTTC

D: NA
J: TRBJ1-5
V: TRBV10-1
size: once
CDR3: CASSEGQYQPQHF
DNA: TGCGCCAGCAGTGAGGGACAGTATCAGCCCCAGCATTTT

D: NA
J: TRBJ2-5
V: TRBV10-1
size: few
CDR3: CASSETGAKTQYF
DNA: TGCGCCAGCAGTGAAACTGGGGCGAAGACCCAGTACTTC

D: NA
J: TRBJ2-1
V: TRBV11-2
size: NA
CDR3: CASSLSVGKWEQFF
DNA: TGTGCCAGCAGCTTATCTGTGGGGAAATGGGAGCAGTTCTTC

D: TRBD2
J: TRBJ2-7
V: TRBV5-6
size: once
CDR3: CASSSLNSGRTYEQYF
DNA: TGTGCCAGCAGCTCCCTCAACAGCGGGAGGACCTACGAGCAGTACTTC

D: NA
J: TRBJ1-4
V: TRBV30
size: once
CDR3: CAWSPLSTRGEKLFF
DNA: TGTGCCTGGAGCCCCCTCTCCACACGGGGTGAAAAACTGTTTTTT

D: NA
J: TRBJ2-7
V: TRBV27
size: NA
CDR3: CASSWGRRGYEQYF
DNA: TGTGCCAGCAGTTGGGGTCGGAGGGGTTACGAGCAGTACTTC